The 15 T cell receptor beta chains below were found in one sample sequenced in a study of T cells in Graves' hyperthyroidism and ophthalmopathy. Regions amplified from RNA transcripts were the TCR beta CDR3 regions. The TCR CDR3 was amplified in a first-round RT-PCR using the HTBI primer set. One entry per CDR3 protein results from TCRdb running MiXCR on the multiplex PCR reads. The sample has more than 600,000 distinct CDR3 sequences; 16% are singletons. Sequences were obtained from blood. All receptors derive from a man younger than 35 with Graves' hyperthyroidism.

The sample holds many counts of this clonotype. The CDR3 is CSARDDYRGYNSPLHF. The CDR3 nucleotides read TGCAGTGCTAGAGATGATTACAGGGGATATAATTCACCCCTCCACTTT. This chain connects TRBV20-1 to TRBJ1-6; TRBD1 matches 7 bases. Germline V lookup: CDR1 DFQATT, CDR2 SNEGSKA (reference sequence). The CDR3 covers 16 residues. Trimming removed 0 bases from V and 4 bases from J; junction bases left unmatched: 6.

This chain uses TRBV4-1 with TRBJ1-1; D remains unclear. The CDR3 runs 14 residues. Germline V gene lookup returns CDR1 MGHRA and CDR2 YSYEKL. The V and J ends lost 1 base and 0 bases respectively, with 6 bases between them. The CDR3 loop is CASSQVPVNTEAFF. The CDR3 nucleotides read TGCGCCAGCAGCCAAGTACCGGTGAACACTGAAGCTTTCTTT.

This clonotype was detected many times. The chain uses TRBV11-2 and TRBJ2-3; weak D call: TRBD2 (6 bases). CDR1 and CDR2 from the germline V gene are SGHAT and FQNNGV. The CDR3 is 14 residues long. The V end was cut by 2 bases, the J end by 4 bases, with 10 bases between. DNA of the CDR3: TGTGCCAGCAGCTTATCCGCGGGATCAGATACGCAGTATTTT. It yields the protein CASSLSAGSDTQYF.

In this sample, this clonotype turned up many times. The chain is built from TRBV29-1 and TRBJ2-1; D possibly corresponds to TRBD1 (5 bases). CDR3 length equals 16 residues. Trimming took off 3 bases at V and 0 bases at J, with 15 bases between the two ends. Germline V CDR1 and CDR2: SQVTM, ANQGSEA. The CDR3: CSVDPDRVRSYNEQFF. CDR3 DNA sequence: TGCAGCGTTGACCCCGACAGAGTCCGCTCCTACAATGAGCAGTTCTTC.

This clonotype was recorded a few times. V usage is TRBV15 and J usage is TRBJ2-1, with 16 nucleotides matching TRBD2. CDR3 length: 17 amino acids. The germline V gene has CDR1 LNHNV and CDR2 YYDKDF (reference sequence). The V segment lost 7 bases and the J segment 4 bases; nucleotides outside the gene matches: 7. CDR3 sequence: CATTPGLAGGPYNEQFF. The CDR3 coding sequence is TGTGCCACCACCCCGGGACTAGCGGGAGGGCCGTACAATGAGCAGTTCTTC.

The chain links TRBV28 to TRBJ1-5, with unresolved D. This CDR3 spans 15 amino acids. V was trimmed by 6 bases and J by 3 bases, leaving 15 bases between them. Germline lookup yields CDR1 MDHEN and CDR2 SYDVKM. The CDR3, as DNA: TGTGCCAGCAGCATACACTACCGGAACAATCAGCCCCAGCATTTT. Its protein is CASSIHYRNNQPQHF.

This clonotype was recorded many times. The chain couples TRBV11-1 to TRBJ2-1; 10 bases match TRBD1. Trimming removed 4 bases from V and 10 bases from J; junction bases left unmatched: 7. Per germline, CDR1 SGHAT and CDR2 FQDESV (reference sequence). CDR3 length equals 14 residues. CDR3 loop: CASSWDRGSMEQFF. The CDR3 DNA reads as TGTGCCAGCAGCTGGGACAGGGGCTCAATGGAGCAGTTCTTC.

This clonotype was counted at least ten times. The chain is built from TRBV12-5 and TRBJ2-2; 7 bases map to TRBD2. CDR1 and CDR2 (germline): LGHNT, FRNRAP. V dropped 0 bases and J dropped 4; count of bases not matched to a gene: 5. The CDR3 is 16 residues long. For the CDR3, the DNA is TGTGCTAGTGGTTTGGTGGGGGAGGGTGGCACCGGGGAGCTGTTTTTT. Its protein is CASGLVGEGGTGELFF.

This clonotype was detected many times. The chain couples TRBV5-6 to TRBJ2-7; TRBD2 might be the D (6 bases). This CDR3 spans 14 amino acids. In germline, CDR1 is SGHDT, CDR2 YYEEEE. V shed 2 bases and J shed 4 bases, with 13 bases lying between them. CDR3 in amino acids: CASSFVEGEYEQYF. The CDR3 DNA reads TGTGCCAGCAGCTTCGTGGAGGGCGAATACGAGCAGTACTTC.

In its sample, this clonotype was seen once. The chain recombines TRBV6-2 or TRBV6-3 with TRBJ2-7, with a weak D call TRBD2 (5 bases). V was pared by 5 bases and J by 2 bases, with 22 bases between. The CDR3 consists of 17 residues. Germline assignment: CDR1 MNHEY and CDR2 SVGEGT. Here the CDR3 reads CASSSSDLGRRTYEQYF. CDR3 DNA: TGTGCCAGCAGTAGTAGCGATTTGGGCAGGAGGACCTACGAGCAGTACTTC.

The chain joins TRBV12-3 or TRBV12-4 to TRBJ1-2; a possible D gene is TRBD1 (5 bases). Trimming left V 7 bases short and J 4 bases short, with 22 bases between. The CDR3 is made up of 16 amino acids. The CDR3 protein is CASTRAGGQISYGYTF. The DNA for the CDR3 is TGTGCCAGCACCAGGGCAGGCGGGCAAATCAGCTATGGCTACACCTTC.

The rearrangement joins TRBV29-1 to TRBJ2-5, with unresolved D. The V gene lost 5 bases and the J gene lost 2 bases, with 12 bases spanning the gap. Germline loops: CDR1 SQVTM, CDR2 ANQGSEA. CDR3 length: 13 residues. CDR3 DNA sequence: TGCAGCGTTAGGGCAGACTTTCAAGAGACCCAGTACTTC. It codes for CSVRADFQETQYF.

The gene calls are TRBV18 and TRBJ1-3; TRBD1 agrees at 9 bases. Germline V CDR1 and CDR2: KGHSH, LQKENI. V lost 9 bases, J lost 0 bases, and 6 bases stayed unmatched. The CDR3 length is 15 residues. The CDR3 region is CASPGTGSSGNTIYF. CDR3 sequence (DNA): TGTGCCAGTCCCGGGACAGGGAGCTCTGGAAACACCATATATTTT.

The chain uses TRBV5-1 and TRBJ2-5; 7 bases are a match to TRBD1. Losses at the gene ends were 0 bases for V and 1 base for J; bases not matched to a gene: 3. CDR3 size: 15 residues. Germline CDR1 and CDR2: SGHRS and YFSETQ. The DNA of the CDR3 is TGCGCCAGCAGCTTGGGGGGACAGAGCCAAGAGACCCAGTACTTC. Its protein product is CASSLGGQSQETQYF.

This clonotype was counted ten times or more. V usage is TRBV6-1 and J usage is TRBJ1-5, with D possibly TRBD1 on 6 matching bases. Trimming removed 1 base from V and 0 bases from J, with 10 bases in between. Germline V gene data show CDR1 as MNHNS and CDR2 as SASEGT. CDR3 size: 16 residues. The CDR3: CASSEEGGLSNQPQHF. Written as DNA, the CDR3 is TGTGCCAGCAGTGAAGAGGGGGGCCTTAGCAATCAGCCCCAGCATTTT.